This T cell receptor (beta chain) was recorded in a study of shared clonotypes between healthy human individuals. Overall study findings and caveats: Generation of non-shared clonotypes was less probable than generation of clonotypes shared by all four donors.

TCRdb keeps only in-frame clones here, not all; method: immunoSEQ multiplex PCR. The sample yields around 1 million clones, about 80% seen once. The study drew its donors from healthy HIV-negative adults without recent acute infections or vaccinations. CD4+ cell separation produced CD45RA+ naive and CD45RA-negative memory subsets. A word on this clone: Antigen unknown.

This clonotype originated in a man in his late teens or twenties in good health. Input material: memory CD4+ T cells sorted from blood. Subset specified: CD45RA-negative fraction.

CDR3 loop: CASSYRPRAGGNTIYF. CDR3 DNA sequence: TGTGCCAGCAGTTACAGACCCCGGGCAGGGGGAAACACCATATATTTT. The chain is built from TRBV6-5 and TRBJ1-3; D perhaps matches TRBD1 (5 bases). Deletions cut 2 bases from V and 4 bases from J, with 15 bases between. The germline CDR1 and CDR2 sequences are MNHEY and SVGAGI. The CDR3 consists of 16 residues.